The 23 T cell receptor beta chains presented below share a single source sample, sequenced in a study of vaccination effects on CD4 cells after COVID-19. The assay was immunoSEQ multiplex PCR, and TCRdb's table has in-frame clones only and misses some. The sample carries 42,000 or so clones, about three quarters recorded once. It was after approximately 11 days of culture that CD4+ T cells were isolated. As their vaccination, participants received two doses of either BNT162b2 or mRNA-1273. These receptors lack a known antigen. The material was CD4+ T cells from PBMCs cultured without peptide, obtained after COVID-19 vaccination. Receptor source: a human donor who received a COVID-19 vaccine.

The V call is TRBV9, the J call TRBJ1-3, with no clear D. The germline CDR1 and CDR2 sequences are SGDLS and YYNGEE. V was pared by 0 bases and J by 4 bases, with 11 bases between. This CDR3 has 15 amino acids. The CDR3 nucleotides are TGTGCCAGCAGCGTAGGGTCCCTTTCCGGAAACACCATATATTTT. It is translated as CASSVGSLSGNTIYF.

The chain has TRBV2 and TRBJ2-7; 12 bases align to TRBD2. V gave up 6 bases and J gave up 0 bases; unmatched junction bases: 3. Germline CDR1 reads SNHLY; CDR2 reads FYNNEI. This CDR3 region has 15 residues. The CDR3 loop reads CASRATSGSSYEQYF. The CDR3 DNA follows: TGTGCCAGCAGGGCGACTAGCGGGAGCTCCTACGAGCAGTACTTC.

The chain is built from TRBV19 and TRBJ2-3; D perhaps matches TRBD2 (6 bases). Germline lookup yields CDR1 LNHDA and CDR2 SQIVND (reference sequence). Trimming cost V 5 bases and J 2 bases, with 20 bases left between them. The length of the CDR3 is 17 residues. CDR3 coding DNA: TGTGCCAGTAGTCGACTAGTAGTACGAAATTACACAGATACGCAGTATTTT. This gives the protein CASSRLVVRNYTDTQYF.

The CDR3 sequence: CASSRAVVSGSWNTEAFF. For the CDR3, the DNA is TGTGCCAGCAGCCGGGCAGTGGTCTCGGGGTCGTGGAACACTGAAGCTTTCTTT. The gene calls are TRBV11-2 and TRBJ1-1, with D unclear. Germline values: CDR1 SGHAT, CDR2 FQNNGV. CDR3 length: 18 residues. Trimming took 5 bases from V and 1 from J, leaving 23 bases between them.

Here the CDR3 DNA reads TGTGCCAGTAGTATTGGGGGGAGGGGGCTCTACGAGCAGTACTTC. This gives the protein CASSIGGRGLYEQYF. The chain uses TRBV19 and TRBJ2-7; D is tentatively TRBD1 or TRBD2 (7 bases each). CDR1 and CDR2 from the germline V gene are LNHDA and SQIVND (reference sequence). CDR3 length: 15 residues. V lost 3 bases, J lost 3 bases, and 15 bases lay in between. Full variable domain (rest looked up from reference TRBV19 and TRBJ2-7): DGGITQSPKYLFRKEGQNVTLSCEQNLNHDAMYWYRQDPGQGLRLIYYSQIVNDFQKGDIAEGYSVSREKKESFPLTVTSAQKNPTAFYLCASSIGGRGLYEQYFGPGTRLTVT.

This chain links TRBV6-5 with TRBJ2-7; D not certain. Germline V CDR1 and CDR2: MNHEY, SVGAGI. The V gene lost 4 bases and the J gene lost 4 bases, with 11 bases spanning the gap. The CDR3 runs to 13 residues. The CDR3 DNA reads as TGTGCCAGCAGTTCGATTGTAAGGTACGAGCAGTACTTC. Protein product: CASSSIVRYEQYF.

J is TRBJ2-1 and V is TRBV7-2; TRBD2 matches at 10 bases. The CDR3 runs to 19 residues. V shed 0 bases and J 0 bases; nucleotides not matched to a gene: 8. Looked up from germline, CDR1 is SGHTA and CDR2 is FQGNSA. As DNA, the CDR3 is TGTGCCAGCAGCTTAGCGAGGCTAGCGGGAGCCCCCTCCTACAATGAGCAGTTCTTC. Protein product: CASSLARLAGAPSYNEQFF.

The chain couples TRBV7-9 to TRBJ2-1; 9 nucleotides align to TRBD2. This CDR3 contains 15 residues. The germline V gene has CDR1 SEHNR and CDR2 FQNEAQ (reference sequence). Trimming removed 3 bases from V and 8 bases from J; junction bases left unmatched: 8. CDR3 sequence: CASSFISGRSDEQFF. For the CDR3, the DNA is TGTGCCAGCAGCTTTATTAGCGGGAGAAGCGATGAGCAGTTCTTC.

This clone was seen just once. This sequence joins TRBV4-1 and TRBJ1-2; 7 bases are a match to TRBD1. The germline gives CDR1 MGHRA, CDR2 YSYEKL. V trimming: 0 bases; J trimming: 7 bases; junction bases outside the gene matches: 5. The CDR3 is made up of 14 amino acids. CDR3 sequence reads: CASSQETGVVGYTF. CDR3 sequence (DNA): TGCGCCAGCAGCCAAGAAACAGGGGTGGTTGGCTACACCTTC.

The genes are TRBV28 and TRBJ2-7; D gene uncertain. Germline V lookup: CDR1 MDHEN, CDR2 SYDVKM. The CDR3 sequence is 13 residues long. Trimming took off 5 bases at V and 3 bases at J, with 11 bases between the two ends. CDR3 sequence reads: CASSPFFFYEQYF. The CDR3 DNA reads as TGTGCCAGCAGTCCCTTCTTCTTCTACGAGCAGTACTTC.

The chain carries TRBV3-1 (or the pseudogene TRBV3-2) and TRBJ2-7, with D perhaps matching TRBD1 or TRBD2 (5 bases each). The CDR3 has 14 amino acids. V was trimmed by 8 bases and J by 4 bases, leaving 18 bases between them. CDR1 is LGHDT and CDR2 is YNNKEL in the germline V gene (reference sequence). In DNA form, the CDR3 reads TGTGCCAGCGGTGGGACCAACCTAATATACGAGCAGTACTTC. This gives the protein CASGGTNLIYEQYF.

The chain couples TRBV6-4 to TRBJ2-1; 11 nucleotides line up with TRBD2. CDR1 and CDR2 (germline): MRHNA, SNTAGT. V lost 2 bases to trimming and J lost 0 bases; unmatched junction nucleotides: 9. The CDR3 has 19 residues. In nucleotides, the CDR3 is TGTGCCAGCAGTGACGAATCCCTAGCGGGGGGAAGCTCCTACAATGAGCAGTTCTTC. Protein product: CASSDESLAGGSSYNEQFF.

This rearrangement joins TRBV30 to TRBJ1-6; D is perhaps TRBD1 (5 bases). Germline V gene data show CDR1 as GTSNPN and CDR2 as SVGIG (reference sequence). With 3 bases removed from V and 6 bases from J, the gap between germline ends came to 12 bases. The CDR3 has 14 amino acids. The CDR3 region is CAWRTQGRNSPLHF. CDR3 DNA sequence: TGTGCCTGGAGAACTCAGGGTCGTAATTCACCCCTCCACTTT.

The CDR3 here is CASSHSGHSGNTIYF. In DNA form, the CDR3 reads TGTGCCAGCAGCCATTCCGGGCACTCTGGAAACACCATATATTTT. The chain couples TRBV4-2 to TRBJ1-3, with D uncertain. The CDR3 runs 15 residues. The germline V gene has CDR1 LGHNA and CDR2 YNFKEQ. Trimming pared 3 bases from V and 0 bases from J, leaving 9 bases between.

The rearrangement joins TRBV30 to TRBJ2-2, with TRBD1 matching 7 bases. V shed 4 bases and J 2 bases; nucleotides not matched to a gene: 10. The V gene's germline CDR1 is GTSNPN and CDR2 SVGIG (reference sequence). CDR3 length: 16 residues. As DNA, the CDR3 is TGTGCCTGGACCACTCTCGGGACAGCTAACACCGGGGAGCTGTTTTTT. Translation: CAWTTLGTANTGELFF.

The chain combines TRBV4-1 with TRBJ2-7; D not resolved. Germline assignment: CDR1 MGHRA and CDR2 YSYEKL. The CDR3 has 17 amino acids. V was trimmed by 1 base and J by 7 bases, leaving 23 bases between them. The CDR3 loop reads CASSQVKLPDLRLEQYF. The CDR3 bases are TGCGCCAGCAGCCAAGTAAAGCTCCCGGACCTAAGGTTGGAGCAGTACTTC.

This clone is a singleton in its sample. J is TRBJ2-7 and V is TRBV5-4, with TRBD2 matching 13 bases. V trimming: 2 bases; J trimming: 5 bases; junction bases outside the gene matches: 7. CDR3 size: 16 residues. The germline CDR1 and CDR2 sequences are SGHNT and YYREEE (reference sequence). Written as DNA, the CDR3 is TGTGCCAGCAGCTTTTTGGGACTAGCGGGGTTCAACGAGCAGTACTTC. Translating gives CASSFLGLAGFNEQYF.

J is TRBJ2-5 and V is TRBV5-1, with no clear D. This CDR3 has 16 residues. Germline CDR1 SGHRS, CDR2 YFSETQ. Trimming shortened V by 1 base and J by 1 base, and 14 bases separated the two germline ends. CDR3 sequence: CASSLSGALGQETQYF. The CDR3 DNA is TGCGCCAGCAGCTTGTCAGGAGCCTTGGGCCAAGAGACCCAGTACTTC.

This clone was counted between two and nine times. V gene TRBV6-6 combines with J gene TRBJ1-1; maybe TRBD1 (6 bases). Germline V gene data show CDR1 as MNHNY and CDR2 as SVGAGI (reference sequence). V lost 0 bases and J 1 base, leaving 6 bases between the germline ends. This CDR3 spans 14 amino acids. CDR3 coding DNA: TGTGCCAGCAGTTACTCCAGGGGGAACACTGAAGCTTTCTTT. Residues: CASSYSRGNTEAFF.

In its sample, this clone was seen a few times. The J gene is TRBJ1-2, the V gene TRBV6-5; D not certain. Germline V lookup: CDR1 MNHEY, CDR2 SVGAGI. V shed 2 bases and J shed 0 bases, with 10 bases lying between them. This CDR3 has 15 amino acids. CDR3 nucleotides: TGTGCCAGCAGTTACGATTTTGGAGCTAACTATGGCTACACCTTC. It specifies CASSYDFGANYGYTF.

The gene calls are TRBV2 and TRBJ1-4; 10 bases agree with TRBD1. The ends lost 6 bases at V and 3 bases at J; junction bases unmatched: 4. This CDR3 has 15 amino acids. Germline-derived CDR1 and CDR2 are SNHLY and FYNNEI. CDR3 amino acids: CASRGQGIANEKLFF. CDR3 coding DNA: TGTGCCAGCAGGGGACAGGGGATCGCTAATGAAAAACTGTTTTTT.

On this clone itself: Germline and junction disagree at one end, which may indicate a read error. DNA of the CDR3: TGTGCCAGCAGTGAAGTCCCCCCACTAGCGGGGGGTTCGGTAGTCTTC. This encodes CASSEVPPLAGGSVVF. The J gene is TRBJ2-1, the V gene TRBV6-1; 12 bases agree with TRBD2. Germline V gene data show CDR1 as MNHNS and CDR2 as SASEGT. The CDR3 length is 16 residues.

This clone was detected a few times. This sequence joins TRBV6-4 and TRBJ2-4, with D perhaps matching TRBD2 (5 bases). CDR3 size: 18 residues. Germline V CDR1 and CDR2: MRHNA, SNTAGT. Trimming took off 0 bases at V and 0 bases at J, with 15 bases between the two ends. This CDR3 is CASSDSRRLTLAKNIQYF. DNA for the CDR3: TGTGCCAGCAGTGACTCGAGGAGACTAACTTTAGCCAAAAACATTCAGTACTTC.